The sequence of this TCR beta chain was determined in a study of immune cell composition in non-small cell lung cancer. As for the study in general: Tumours were mainly lung adenocarcinoma or squamous cell carcinoma.

As concerns this clone: The antigen is not known.

Sequenced by immunoSEQ multiplex PCR; TCRdb stores in-frame clones only, minus some. The sample lists 15,000 to 20,000 clones; just over 75% were seen once. Trimming left V 3 bases short and J 7 bases short, with 9 bases between. CDR3 size: 12 residues. Germline assignment: CDR1 SNHLY and CDR2 FYNNEI. Points from the study as a whole: No significant correlation existed between pack-years smoked and tumour clonality.

Normal lung was taken at the farthest possible site, at least 3 cm from tumour. This same sample was also taken into another study, of CD4 T cells in lung cancer.

Source material: non-adjacent lung tissue. This chain links TRBV2 with TRBJ1-1; D call uncertain. The receptor was isolated from a human donor with non-small cell lung cancer. The CDR3 sequence: CASSDGLLEAFF. The CDR3 region has the DNA TGTGCCAGCAGTGATGGACTCCTTGAAGCTTTCTTT. The full variable domain, rest sourced from reference TRBV2 and TRBJ1-1, is EPEVTQTPSHQVTQMGQEVILRCVPISNHLYFYWYRQILGQKVEFLVSFYNNEISEKSEIFDDQFSVERPDGSNFTLKIRSTKLEDSAMYFCASSDGLLEAFFGQGTRLTVV.